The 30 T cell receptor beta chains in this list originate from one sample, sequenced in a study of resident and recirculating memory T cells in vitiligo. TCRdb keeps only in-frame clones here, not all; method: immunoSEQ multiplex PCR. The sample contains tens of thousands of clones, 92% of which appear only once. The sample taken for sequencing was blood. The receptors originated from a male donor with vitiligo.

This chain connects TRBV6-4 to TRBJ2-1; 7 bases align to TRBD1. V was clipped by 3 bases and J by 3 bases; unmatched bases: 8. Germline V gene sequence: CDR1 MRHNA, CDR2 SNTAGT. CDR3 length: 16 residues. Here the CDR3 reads CASSDQGESLYNEQFF. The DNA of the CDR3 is TGTGCCAGCAGTGATCAGGGGGAGAGTCTCTACAATGAGCAGTTCTTC.

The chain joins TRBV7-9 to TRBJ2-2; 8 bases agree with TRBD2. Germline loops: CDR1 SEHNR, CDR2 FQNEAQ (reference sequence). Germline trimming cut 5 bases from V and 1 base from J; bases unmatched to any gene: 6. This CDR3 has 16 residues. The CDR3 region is CASSRSGGWNTGELFF. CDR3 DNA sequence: TGTGCCAGCAGCCGCAGCGGGGGCTGGAACACCGGGGAGCTGTTTTTT.

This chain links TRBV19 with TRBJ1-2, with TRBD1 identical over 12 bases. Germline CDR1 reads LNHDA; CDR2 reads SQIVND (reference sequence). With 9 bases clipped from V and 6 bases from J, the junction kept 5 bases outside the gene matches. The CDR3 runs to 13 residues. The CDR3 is CASIGTGGHGYTF. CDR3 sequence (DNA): TGTGCCAGCATTGGGACAGGGGGCCATGGCTACACCTTC.

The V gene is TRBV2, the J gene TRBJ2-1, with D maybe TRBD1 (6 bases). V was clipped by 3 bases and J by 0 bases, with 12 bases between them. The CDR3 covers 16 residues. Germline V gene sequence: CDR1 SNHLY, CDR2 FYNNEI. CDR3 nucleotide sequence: TGTGCCAGCAGTGAGGTGGGGGCGAGCTCCTACAATGAGCAGTTCTTC. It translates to CASSEVGASSYNEQFF.

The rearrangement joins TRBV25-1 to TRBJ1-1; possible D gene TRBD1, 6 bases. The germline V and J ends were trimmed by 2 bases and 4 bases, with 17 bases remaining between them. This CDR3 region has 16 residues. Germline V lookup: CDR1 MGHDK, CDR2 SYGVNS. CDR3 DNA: TGTGCCAGCAGTGAAGGCAGGGGCAAGTGGGGCACTGAAGCTTTCTTT. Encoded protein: CASSEGRGKWGTEAFF.

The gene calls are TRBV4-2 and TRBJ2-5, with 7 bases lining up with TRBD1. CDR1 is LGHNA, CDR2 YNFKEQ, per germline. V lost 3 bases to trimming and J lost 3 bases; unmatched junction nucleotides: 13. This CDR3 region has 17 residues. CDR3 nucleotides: TGTGCCAGCAGCCAGTCCCAGGGGGAGAAGTCAAAAGAGACCCAGTACTTC. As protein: CASSQSQGEKSKETQYF.

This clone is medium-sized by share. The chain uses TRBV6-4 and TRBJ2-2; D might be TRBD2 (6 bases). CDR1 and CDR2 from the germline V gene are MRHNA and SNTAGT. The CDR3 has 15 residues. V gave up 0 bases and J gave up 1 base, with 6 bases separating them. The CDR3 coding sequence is TGTGCCAGCAGTGACTCTAGCGGGAACACCGGGGAGCTGTTTTTT. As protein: CASSDSSGNTGELFF.

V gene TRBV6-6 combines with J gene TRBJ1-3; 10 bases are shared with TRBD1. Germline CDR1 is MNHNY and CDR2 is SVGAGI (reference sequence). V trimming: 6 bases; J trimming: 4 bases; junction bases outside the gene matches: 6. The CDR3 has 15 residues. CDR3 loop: CASSGGQGVGNTIYF. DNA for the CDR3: TGTGCCAGCAGCGGCGGACAGGGGGTAGGAAACACCATATATTTT.

CDR3 region: CASSLGSGVRGYTF. CDR3 nucleotide sequence: TGTGCCAGCAGCTTAGGCTCAGGGGTCCGTGGCTACACCTTC. V usage is TRBV7-9 and J usage is TRBJ1-2; maybe TRBD1 (6 bases). From germline, CDR1 is SEHNR and CDR2 FQNEAQ (reference sequence). V lost 1 base, J lost 7 bases, and 13 bases lay in between. This CDR3 spans 14 amino acids.

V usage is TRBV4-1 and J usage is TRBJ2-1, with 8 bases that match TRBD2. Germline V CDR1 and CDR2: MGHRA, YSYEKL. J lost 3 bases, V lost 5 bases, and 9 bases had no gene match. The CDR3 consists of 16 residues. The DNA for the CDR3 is TGCGCCAGCAGCTACCCTTTGCTAGCGGGCTACAATGAGCAGTTCTTC. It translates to CASSYPLLAGYNEQFF.

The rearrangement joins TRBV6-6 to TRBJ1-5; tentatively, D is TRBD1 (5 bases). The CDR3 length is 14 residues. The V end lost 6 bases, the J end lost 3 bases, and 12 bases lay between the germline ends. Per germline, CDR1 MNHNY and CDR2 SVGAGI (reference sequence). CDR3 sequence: CASSLSGVNQPQHF. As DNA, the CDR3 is TGTGCCAGCAGCCTGTCGGGGGTCAATCAGCCCCAGCATTTT.

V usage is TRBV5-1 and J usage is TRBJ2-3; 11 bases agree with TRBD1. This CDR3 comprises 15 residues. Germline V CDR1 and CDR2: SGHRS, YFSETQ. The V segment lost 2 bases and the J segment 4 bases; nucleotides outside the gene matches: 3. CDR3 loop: CASSFGQGAADTQYF. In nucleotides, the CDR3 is TGCGCCAGCAGCTTCGGACAGGGGGCGGCAGATACGCAGTATTTT.

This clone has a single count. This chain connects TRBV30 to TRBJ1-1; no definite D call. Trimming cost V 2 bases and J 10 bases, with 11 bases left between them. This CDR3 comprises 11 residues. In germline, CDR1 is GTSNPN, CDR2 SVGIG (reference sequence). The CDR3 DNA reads TGTGCCTGGAGTTCAACAGCCTCAGCTTTCTTT. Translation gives CAWSSTASAFF.

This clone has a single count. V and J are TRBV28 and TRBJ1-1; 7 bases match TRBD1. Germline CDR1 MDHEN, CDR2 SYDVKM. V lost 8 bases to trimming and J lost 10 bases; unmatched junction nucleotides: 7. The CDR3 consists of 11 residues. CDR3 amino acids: CASGTGAAAFF. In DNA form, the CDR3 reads TGTGCCAGCGGTACAGGGGCGGCAGCTTTCTTT.

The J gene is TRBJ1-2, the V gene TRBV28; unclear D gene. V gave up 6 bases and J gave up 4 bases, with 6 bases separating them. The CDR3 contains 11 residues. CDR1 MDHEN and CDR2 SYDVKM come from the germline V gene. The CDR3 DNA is TGTGCCAGCAGCCCGAGCTATGGCTACACCTTC. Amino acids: CASSPSYGYTF.

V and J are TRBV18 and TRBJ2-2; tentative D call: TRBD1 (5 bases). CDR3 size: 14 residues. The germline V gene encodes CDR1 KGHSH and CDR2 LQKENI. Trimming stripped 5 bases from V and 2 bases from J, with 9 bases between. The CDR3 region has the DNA TGTGCCAGCTCAAGAGACAGAAACACCGGGGAGCTGTTTTTT. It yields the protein CASSRDRNTGELFF.

CDR3 region: CASSLDRGPSYEQYF. The CDR3, as DNA: TGTGCCAGTTCCCTAGACAGGGGCCCGTCCTACGAGCAGTACTTC. The chain links TRBV19 to TRBJ2-7; 8 bases match TRBD1. J was trimmed by 1 base and V by 8 bases; bases with no gene match: 10. The CDR3 runs 15 residues. CDR1 and CDR2 (germline): LNHDA, SQIVND (reference sequence).

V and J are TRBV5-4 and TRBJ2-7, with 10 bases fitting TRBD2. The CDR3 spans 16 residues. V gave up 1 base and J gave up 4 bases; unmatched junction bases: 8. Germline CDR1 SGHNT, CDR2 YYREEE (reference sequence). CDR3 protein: CASSLWLAGARYEQYF. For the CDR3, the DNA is TGTGCCAGCAGCTTGTGGCTAGCGGGAGCTAGATACGAGCAGTACTTC.

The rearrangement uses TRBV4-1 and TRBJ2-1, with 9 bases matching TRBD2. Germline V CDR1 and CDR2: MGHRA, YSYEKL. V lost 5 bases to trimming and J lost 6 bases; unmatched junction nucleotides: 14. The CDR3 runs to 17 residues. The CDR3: CASSENRWGLAPNEQFF. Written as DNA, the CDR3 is TGCGCCAGCAGCGAGAATCGTTGGGGACTAGCTCCCAATGAGCAGTTCTTC.

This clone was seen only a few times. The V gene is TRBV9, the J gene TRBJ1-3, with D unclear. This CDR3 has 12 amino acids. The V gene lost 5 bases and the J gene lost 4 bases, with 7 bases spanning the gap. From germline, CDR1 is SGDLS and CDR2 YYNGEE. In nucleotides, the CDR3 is TGTGCCAGCAGTTCGGGAGGAAACACCATATATTTT. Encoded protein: CASSSGGNTIYF.

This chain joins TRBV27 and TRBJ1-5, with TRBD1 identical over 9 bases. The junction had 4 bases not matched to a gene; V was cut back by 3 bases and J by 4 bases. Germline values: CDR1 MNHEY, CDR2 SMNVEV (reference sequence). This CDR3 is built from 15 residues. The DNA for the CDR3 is TGTGCCAGCAGTTTCCGGGACAGGGCAAATCAGCCCCAGCATTTT. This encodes CASSFRDRANQPQHF.

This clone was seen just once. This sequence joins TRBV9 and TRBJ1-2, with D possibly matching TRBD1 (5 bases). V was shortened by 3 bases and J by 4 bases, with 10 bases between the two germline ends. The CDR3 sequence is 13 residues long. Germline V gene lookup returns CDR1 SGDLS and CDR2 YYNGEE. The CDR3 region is CASSDGGGYGYTF. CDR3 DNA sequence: TGTGCCAGCAGCGACGGGGGAGGCTATGGCTACACCTTC.

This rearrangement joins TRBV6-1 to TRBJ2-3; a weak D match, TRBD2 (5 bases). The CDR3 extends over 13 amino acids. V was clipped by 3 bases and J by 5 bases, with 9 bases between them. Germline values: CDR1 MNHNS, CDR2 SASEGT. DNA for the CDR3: TGTGCCAGCAGTGAGCGACTAATAGATACGCAGTATTTT. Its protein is CASSERLIDTQYF.

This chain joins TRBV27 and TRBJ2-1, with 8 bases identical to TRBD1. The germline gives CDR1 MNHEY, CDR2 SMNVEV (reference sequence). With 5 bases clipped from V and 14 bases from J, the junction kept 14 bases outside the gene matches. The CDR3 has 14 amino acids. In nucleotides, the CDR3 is TGTGCCAGCAGTGGACCCCAGGGGGCGAAGGTGGAGTTCTTC. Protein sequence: CASSGPQGAKVEFF.

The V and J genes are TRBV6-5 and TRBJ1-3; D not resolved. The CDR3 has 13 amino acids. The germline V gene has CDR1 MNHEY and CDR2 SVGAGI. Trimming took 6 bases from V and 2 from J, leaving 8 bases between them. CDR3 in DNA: TGTGCCAGCAGCGGGGATACTGGAAACACCATATATTTT. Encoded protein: CASSGDTGNTIYF.

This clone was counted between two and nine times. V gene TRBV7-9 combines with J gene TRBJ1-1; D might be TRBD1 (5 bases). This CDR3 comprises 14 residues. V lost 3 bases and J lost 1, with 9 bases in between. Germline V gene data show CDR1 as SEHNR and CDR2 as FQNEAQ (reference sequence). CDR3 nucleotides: TGTGCCAGCAGCTTCGGGGGGGAGAACACTGAAGCTTTCTTT. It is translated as CASSFGGENTEAFF.

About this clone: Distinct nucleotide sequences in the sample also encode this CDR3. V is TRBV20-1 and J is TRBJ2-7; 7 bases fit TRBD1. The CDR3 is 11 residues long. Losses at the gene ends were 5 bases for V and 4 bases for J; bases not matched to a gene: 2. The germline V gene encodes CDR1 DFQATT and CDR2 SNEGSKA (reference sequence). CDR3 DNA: TGCAGTGCTCGACAGGGATACGAGCAGTACTTC. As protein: CSARQGYEQYF.

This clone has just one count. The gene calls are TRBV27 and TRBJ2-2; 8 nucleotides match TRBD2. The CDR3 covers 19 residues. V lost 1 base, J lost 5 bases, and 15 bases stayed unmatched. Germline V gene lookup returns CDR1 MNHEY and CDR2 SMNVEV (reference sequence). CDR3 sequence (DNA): TGTGCCAGCAGTTTATGGGACATAAGCGGGAGACCCGCGACCGGGGAGCTGTTTTTT. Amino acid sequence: CASSLWDISGRPATGELFF.

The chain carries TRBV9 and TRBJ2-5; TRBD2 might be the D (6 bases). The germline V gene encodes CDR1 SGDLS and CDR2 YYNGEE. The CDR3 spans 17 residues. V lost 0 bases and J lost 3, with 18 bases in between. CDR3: CASSVAGSGGAKETQYF. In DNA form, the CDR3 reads TGTGCCAGCAGCGTAGCAGGTAGCGGAGGTGCGAAAGAGACCCAGTACTTC.

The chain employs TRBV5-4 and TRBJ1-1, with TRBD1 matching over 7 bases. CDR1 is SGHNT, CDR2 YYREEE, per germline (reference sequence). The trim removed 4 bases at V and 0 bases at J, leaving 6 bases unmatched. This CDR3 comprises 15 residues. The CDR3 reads CASSPRTGLNTEAFF. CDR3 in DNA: TGTGCCAGCAGCCCAAGGACAGGACTGAACACTGAAGCTTTCTTT.